The sequence of this TCR beta chain was determined in a study of blood T cell repertoires in COVID-19. Study-level background: Acute and convalescent COVID-19 samples came from the United States, Italy and Spain. The cDNA or gDNA used as material had been derived from T cells, B-cell-depleted T cells, or PBMCs.

In the source study's methods: The authors estimated nucleated cell counts from reference gene primer amplification. The method was immunoSEQ multiplex PCR; TCRdb's version includes in-frame clones alone and lacks a portion of them. V, J and clone size reflect that table, while D and trimming were determined from the DNA. The data contain approximately 50,000 clones, around 90% of them seen just once; the ten biggest clones take up under 4.5%. The V and J ends lost 3 bases and 0 bases, in that order; junction bases with no gene match: 7. Germline-derived CDR1 and CDR2 are MDHEN and SYDVKM. This CDR3 spans 16 amino acids.

The clonotype comes from a human donor in a cohort sampled during active COVID-19. The rearrangement joins TRBV28 to TRBJ2-5; 7 bases agree with TRBD2. The sequencing input was peripheral blood. The CDR3 DNA reads as TGTGCCAGCAGTTTTTTTCGCGGGAGCGACCAAGAGACCCAGTACTTC. Translation: CASSFFRGSDQETQYF.